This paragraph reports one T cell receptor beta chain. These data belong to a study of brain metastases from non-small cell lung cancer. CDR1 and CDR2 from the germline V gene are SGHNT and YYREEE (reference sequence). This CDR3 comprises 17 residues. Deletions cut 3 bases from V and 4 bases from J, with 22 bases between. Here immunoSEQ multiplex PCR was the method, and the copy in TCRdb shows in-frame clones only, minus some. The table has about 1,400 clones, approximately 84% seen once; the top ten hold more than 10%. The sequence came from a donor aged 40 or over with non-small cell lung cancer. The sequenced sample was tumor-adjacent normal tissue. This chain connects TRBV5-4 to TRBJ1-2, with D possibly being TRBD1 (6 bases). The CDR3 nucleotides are TGTGCCAGCAGCTCGACTAACCTAGGACAGCCCTCCTATGGCTACACCTTC. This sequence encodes CASSSTNLGQPSYGYTF.